This T cell receptor beta chain is drawn from a study of cytomegalovirus exposure and HLA in healthy donors. It was with 60 Vbeta and 13 Jbeta primers that the PCR ran. Clones were sequenced by immunoSEQ multiplex PCR, and TCRdb holds only the in-frame ones, with some missing. Altogether 170,000 or so clones are present, around four fifths being singletons, with the ten largest covering under 15%. This clone was seen a handful of times. Trimming removed 4 bases from V and 4 bases from J; junction bases left unmatched: 10. The germline V gene encodes CDR1 SGHRS and CDR2 YFSETQ. This CDR3 is 16 amino acids long.

The chain carries TRBV5-1 and TRBJ2-1, with 8 nucleotides matching TRBD2. This receptor was obtained from a woman aged 45-65 years in good health and CMV-seropositive. Material: PBMCs. CDR3 nucleotides: TGCGCCAGCAGCGCTACTAGCGGACGCTTATACAATGAGCAGTTCTTC. Its protein product is CASSATSGRLYNEQFF.